What follows are 8 T cell receptor beta chains derived from one specimen sequenced in a study of cytomegalovirus exposure and HLA in healthy donors. PCR involved 60 Vbeta and 13 Jbeta primers. Measured with immunoSEQ multiplex PCR; TCRdb has only the in-frame clones, and not every one. Of about 43,000 clones in the sample, 64% are singletons; the top ten hold about 9%. Sequenced sample: PBMCs. The receptors come from a human donor in good health.

This clone was counted between two and nine times. This chain joins TRBV29-1 and TRBJ1-3; TRBD1 might be the D (6 bases). Germline CDR1 is SQVTM and CDR2 is ANQGSEA. This CDR3 is built from 13 residues. The V and J ends lost 7 bases and 0 bases respectively, with 10 bases between them. The CDR3 DNA reads as TGCAGCGGCAAACAGGGCTCTGGAAACACCATATATTTT. It codes for CSGKQGSGNTIYF. The entire variable domain, with the rest obtained from reference TRBV29-1 and TRBJ1-3, is as follows: SAVISQKPSRDICQRGTSLTIQCQVDSQVTMMFWYRQQPGQSLTLIATANQGSEATYESGFVIDKFPISRPNLTFSTLTVSNMSPEDSSIYLCSGKQGSGNTIYFGEGSWLTVV.

The genes are TRBV2 and TRBJ2-2, with no clear D. The germline V and J ends were trimmed by 8 bases and 3 bases, with 13 bases remaining between them. The CDR3 length is 14 residues. Germline V gene data show CDR1 as SNHLY and CDR2 as FYNNEI. CDR3 protein: CASQPLEDTGELFF. The CDR3 region has the DNA TGTGCCAGCCAGCCCCTCGAGGACACCGGGGAGCTGTTTTTT.

About this clone: One junction end disagrees with the germline gene, perhaps due to a read error. The chain recombines TRBV7-7 with TRBJ2-2; perhaps TRBD1 as D (6 bases). This CDR3 has 14 amino acids. Germline CDR1 and CDR2: SSHAT and FNYEAQ (reference sequence). CDR3 nucleotide sequence: TGTGCTAGCAGCCCGACAGGAAGGGCCGGGGAGCTGTTTTTT. Its protein product is CASSPTGRAGELFF.

This clone has just one count. The rearrangement joins TRBV11-2 to TRBJ2-7; TRBD2 aligns across 8 bases. V trimming: 7 bases; J trimming: 7 bases; junction bases outside the gene matches: 12. The CDR3 runs 14 residues. CDR1 and CDR2 from the germline V gene are SGHAT and FQNNGV. This CDR3 reads CASTPVGLAGEQYF. For the CDR3, the DNA is TGTGCCAGCACCCCAGTAGGCCTAGCGGGTGAGCAGTACTTC.

This sequence joins TRBV6-5 and TRBJ1-6; TRBD1 aligns across 8 bases. Germline-derived CDR1 and CDR2 are MNHEY and SVGAGI. CDR3 length equals 15 residues. Trimming took 8 bases from V and 7 from J; bases not matched to a gene: 10. The CDR3 is CASGAGQGRNSPLHF. The CDR3 nucleotides read TGTGCCAGCGGAGCCGGACAGGGTAGGAATTCACCCCTCCACTTT.

This clone was seen only a few times. The rearrangement links TRBV6-1 to TRBJ2-7; 9 nucleotides align to TRBD1. Unmatched junction bases numbered 4, after V lost 6 bases and J lost 1 base. This CDR3 has 14 amino acids. Germline V gives CDR1 MNHNS, CDR2 SASEGT. CDR3 in DNA: TGTGCCAGCAGCGAGACAGGGGGGTCCTACGAGCAGTACTTC. Encoded protein: CASSETGGSYEQYF.

This clone was picked up a small number of times. This chain uses TRBV10-3 with TRBJ1-5; no clear D gene. The CDR3 is 14 residues long. Germline V lookup: CDR1 ENHRY, CDR2 SYGVKD. The V and J ends lost 10 bases and 3 bases respectively, with 16 bases between them. The chain's CDR3 is CASTGERVNQPQHF. CDR3 coding DNA: TGTGCCAGCACGGGAGAGAGGGTCAATCAGCCCCAGCATTTT.

In DNA, the CDR3 is TGTGCCACCAGCAGGGGGACAGGAGCAACTTCGGGCACAGATACGCAGTATTTT. Translating gives CATSRGTGATSGTDTQYF. The J gene is TRBJ2-3, the V gene TRBV15, with 8 bases matching TRBD1. CDR1 LNHNV and CDR2 YYDKDF come from the germline V gene (reference sequence). This CDR3 has 18 amino acids. V lost 3 bases to trimming and J lost 1 base; unmatched junction nucleotides: 12.